The source of this T cell receptor (beta chain) is a study of CD8+CD57+ T cells in acquired aplastic anemia. The CDR3 consists of 16 residues. The V gene's germline CDR1 is SGHVS and CDR2 FQNEAQ. Unmatched junction bases numbered 8, after V lost 0 bases and J lost 8 bases. This clonotype has a handful of counts. Genomic DNA acted as the template from which TCR beta VDJ combination and CDR3 sequence profiling were carried out. TCRdb called the reads again in MiXCR, with one record for every CDR3 protein. The table shows roughly 160,000 distinct CDR3 sequences, with 55% to 70% occurring only once. This chain connects TRBV7-8 to TRBJ2-2; 8 positions match TRBD2. Sequencing input: sorted CD4+, CD8+, or CD8+CD57+ T cells (not recorded which) from PBMCs. This receptor was identified in a human donor in good health. This chain's CDR3 is CASSLAFGGARGELFF. CDR3 coding DNA: TGTGCCAGCAGCTTAGCGTTCGGGGGGGCCAGGGGGGAGCTGTTTTTT. The complete variable domain, with remaining parts taken from reference TRBV7-8 and TRBJ2-2, reads GAGVSQSPRYKVAKRGQDVALRCDPISGHVSLFWYQQALGQGPEFLTYFQNEAQLDKSGLPSDRFFAERPEGSVSTLKIQRTQQEDSAVYLCASSLAFGGARGELFFGEGSRLTVL.